These 19 T cell receptor beta chains were all obtained from the same sample, sequenced in a study of cytomegalovirus exposure and HLA in healthy donors. With 60 Vbeta and 13 Jbeta primers, the PCR was carried out. Sequencing used immunoSEQ multiplex PCR; TCRdb keeps in-frame clones, though not all of them. This sample carries over 150,000 clones, around 77% of them seen once, and the ten largest clones take 1%. The sequencing sample was made of PBMCs. These receptors all stem from a woman between 45 and 65 years old in good health and CMV-seropositive.

The rearrangement links TRBV19 to TRBJ1-5, with D perhaps TRBD1 (5 bases). Germline loops: CDR1 LNHDA, CDR2 SQIVND (reference sequence). V was shortened by 7 bases and J by 3 bases, with 16 bases between the two germline ends. The CDR3 runs 15 residues. This chain's CDR3 is CASKDAGRTNQPQHF. For the CDR3, the DNA is TGTGCCAGTAAGGATGCGGGACGGACCAATCAGCCCCAGCATTTT.

On this clone: Other nucleotide sequences in the sample specify the same CDR3. V gene TRBV7-2 combines with J gene TRBJ2-3; D might be TRBD1 (6 bases). This CDR3 contains 14 residues. V lost 4 bases to trimming and J lost 9 bases, with 17 bases between them. CDR1 and CDR2 from the germline V gene are SGHTA and FQGNSA. This chain's CDR3 is CASSSRSGVPTQYF. DNA for the CDR3: TGTGCCAGCAGCTCCCGGTCAGGGGTACCCACGCAGTATTTT.

With respect to this clone: At one of its ends the junction is not consistent with the germline gene, which may arise from a read error. The chain recombines TRBV28 with TRBJ2-1, with 7 bases lining up with TRBD1. CDR1 is MDHEN and CDR2 is SYDVKM in the germline V gene. The CDR3 length is 14 residues. CDR3 nucleotide sequence: TGTGCCAGCACCAGGACAGGTTCCTGCAATGAGCAGTTCTTC. This sequence encodes CASTRTGSCNEQFF.

The rearrangement links TRBV7-9 to TRBJ1-6, with 9 bases aligning to TRBD1. Germline V CDR1 and CDR2: SEHNR, FQNEAQ (reference sequence). The V and J ends lost 5 bases and 7 bases, in that order; junction bases with no gene match: 3. CDR3 size: 14 residues. The CDR3 reads CASSRDRDNSPLHF. CDR3 DNA: TGTGCCAGCAGCCGGGACAGGGACAATTCACCCCTCCACTTT. The full variable domain, its missing parts supplied by reference TRBV7-9 and TRBJ1-6, is DTGVSQNPRHKITKRGQNVTFRCDPISEHNRLYWYRQTLGQGPEFLTYFQNEAQLEKSRLLSDRFSAERPKGSFSTLEIQRTEQGDSAMYLCASSRDRDNSPLHFGNGTRLTVT.

CDR3 loop: CSVDNIPGQGIFNYGYTF. The DNA of the CDR3 is TGCAGCGTTGATAACATTCCGGGACAGGGGATTTTTAACTATGGCTACACCTTC. This sequence joins TRBV29-1 and TRBJ1-2; 10 nucleotides align to TRBD1. Germline CDR1 reads SQVTM; CDR2 reads ANQGSEA. V lost 3 bases, J lost 1 base, and 14 bases stayed unmatched. The CDR3 runs to 18 residues.

The chain recombines TRBV28 with TRBJ1-5; 7 bases match TRBD1. This CDR3 is 15 amino acids long. Germline values: CDR1 MDHEN, CDR2 SYDVKM. V shed 0 bases, J shed 4 bases, and the junction held 3 bases outside the gene matches. CDR3 DNA: TGTGCCAGCAGTTTATGGACAGGGTTGAATCAGCCCCAGCATTTT. Its protein product is CASSLWTGLNQPQHF.

Here the CDR3 DNA reads TGTGCCAGCTCACCGGACAGCTACAATGAGCAGTTCTTC. Amino acids: CASSPDSYNEQFF. This chain uses TRBV18 with TRBJ2-1, with D possibly matching TRBD1 (6 bases). The CDR3 runs to 13 residues. Trimming left V 3 bases short and J 3 bases short, with 6 bases between. Germline V gene data show CDR1 as KGHSH and CDR2 as LQKENI. Using reference TRBV18 and TRBJ2-1 for the parts outside the CDR3, the full variable domain is NAGVMQNPRHLVRRRGQEARLRCSPMKGHSHVYWYRQLPEEGLKFMVYLQKENIIDESGMPKERFSAEFPKEGPSILRIQQVVRGDSAAYFCASSPDSYNEQFFGPGTRLTVL.

V gene TRBV7-2 combines with J gene TRBJ1-5; 8 bases are a match to TRBD1. The germline gives CDR1 SGHTA, CDR2 FQGNSA. After removal of 7 bases from V and 6 bases from J, the junction contained 11 bases not matched to a gene. The CDR3 runs to 15 residues. Here the CDR3 DNA reads TGTGCCAGCACCCTCTCAGGGGGCTTTGCTCAGCCCCAGCATTTT. The encoded protein is CASTLSGGFAQPQHF. The entire variable domain, with the rest obtained from reference TRBV7-2 and TRBJ1-5, is as follows: GAGVSQSPSNKVTEKGKDVELRCDPISGHTALYWYRQSLGQGLEFLIYFQGNSAPDKSGLPSDRFSAERTGGSVSTLTIQRTQQEDSAVYLCASTLSGGFAQPQHFGDGTRLSIL.

The chain joins TRBV2 to TRBJ2-1, with 8 bases aligning to TRBD1. CDR3 length: 12 amino acids. Germline V gene data show CDR1 as SNHLY and CDR2 as FYNNEI. The trim removed 6 bases at V and 7 bases at J, leaving 2 bases unmatched. The CDR3: CASRRTGNEQFF. CDR3 nucleotides: TGTGCCAGCAGGAGGACAGGGAATGAGCAGTTCTTC.

The chain has TRBV28 and TRBJ2-4, with TRBD1 matching 9 bases. The V gene's germline CDR1 is MDHEN and CDR2 SYDVKM. CDR3 length equals 15 residues. Trimming cost V 4 bases and J 8 bases; bases outside gene matches: 9. The CDR3: CASSSPDRGRYIQYF. The CDR3 DNA is TGTGCCAGCAGTTCTCCGGACAGGGGTAGATACATTCAGTACTTC.

The chain has TRBV11-3 and TRBJ2-1, with D possibly matching TRBD1 (5 bases). CDR3 length: 15 amino acids. Trimming pared 5 bases from V and 0 bases from J, leaving 11 bases between. Per germline, CDR1 SGHNT and CDR2 YENEEA. The CDR3 loop is CASSPQGSSYNEQFF. CDR3 sequence (DNA): TGTGCCAGCAGCCCCCAGGGTAGCTCCTACAATGAGCAGTTCTTC.

This clone was found a few times. The CDR3 nucleotides read TGTGCCAGCAGTTCCTCCGGGACAGGGGGCTGGGAGACCCAGTACTTC. It encodes CASSSSGTGGWETQYF. V usage is TRBV7-2 and J usage is TRBJ2-5, with 12 bases aligning to TRBD1. The CDR3 consists of 16 residues. Germline trimming cut 6 bases from V and 5 bases from J; bases unmatched to any gene: 10. CDR1 is SGHTA and CDR2 is FQGNSA in the germline V gene.

The rearrangement joins TRBV10-3 to TRBJ2-3, with TRBD1 as a possible D gene (5 bases). There are 16 residues in the CDR3. Germline V gives CDR1 ENHRY, CDR2 SYGVKD. The V end was cut by 3 bases, the J end by 1 base, with 14 bases between. The CDR3 DNA follows: TGTGCCATCAGTGATTTCTCCCAGGGCGGCACAGATACGCAGTATTTT. This translates into CAISDFSQGGTDTQYF.

The chain links TRBV4-3 to TRBJ2-3; D remains ambiguous. Germline V gene sequence: CDR1 LGHNA, CDR2 YSLEER. This CDR3 region has 13 residues. Trimming stripped 1 base from V and 7 bases from J, with 9 bases between. The CDR3 reads CASSQASPNTQYF. CDR3 nucleotides: TGCGCCAGCAGCCAAGCGAGCCCGAATACGCAGTATTTT.

The chain employs TRBV27 and TRBJ1-5, with D hard to call. Trimming removed 0 bases from V and 2 bases from J, with 17 bases in between. CDR3 length: 18 amino acids. The V gene's germline CDR1 is MNHEY and CDR2 SMNVEV (reference sequence). CDR3 region: CASSLSIYVQMGNQPQHF. The DNA of the CDR3 is TGTGCCAGCAGTTTATCGATTTACGTCCAGATGGGCAATCAGCCCCAGCATTTT.

The chain couples TRBV7-6 to TRBJ2-7, with a weak D call TRBD1 (5 bases). With 5 bases removed from V and 2 bases from J, the gap between germline ends came to 19 bases. Germline-derived CDR1 and CDR2 are SGHVS and FNYEAQ. CDR3 length: 16 residues. The CDR3 sequence is CASSPQRSGMTYEQYF. DNA of the CDR3: TGTGCCAGCAGCCCCCAACGGTCAGGGATGACCTACGAGCAGTACTTC.

The rearrangement uses TRBV25-1 and TRBJ2-7; 7 bases align to TRBD1. CDR1 and CDR2 (germline): MGHDK, SYGVNS. The V gene end was trimmed by 11 bases and the J gene end by 1 base; junction bases not matched to a gene: 8. This CDR3 comprises 13 residues. For the CDR3, the DNA is TGTGCCTCCTTTGGGGACAGTTCCTACGAGCAGTACTTC. Translating gives CASFGDSSYEQYF.

The chain has TRBV5-4 and TRBJ2-7; 7 nucleotides align to TRBD2. The CDR3 has 14 amino acids. CDR1 SGHNT and CDR2 YYREEE come from the germline V gene (reference sequence). V was clipped by 2 bases and J by 6 bases; unmatched bases: 8. The DNA of the CDR3 is TGTGCCAGCAGCTTTGGCGGGAGCGCCGGCGAGCAGTACTTC. Protein: CASSFGGSAGEQYF.

This chain links TRBV18 with TRBJ1-1; D not resolved. CDR1 KGHSH and CDR2 LQKENI come from the germline V gene. V lost 3 bases, J lost 7 bases, and 12 bases lay in between. The CDR3 spans 13 residues. The CDR3 reads CASSPQWASEAFF. The DNA of the CDR3 is TGTGCCAGCTCACCCCAGTGGGCCAGTGAAGCTTTCTTT.